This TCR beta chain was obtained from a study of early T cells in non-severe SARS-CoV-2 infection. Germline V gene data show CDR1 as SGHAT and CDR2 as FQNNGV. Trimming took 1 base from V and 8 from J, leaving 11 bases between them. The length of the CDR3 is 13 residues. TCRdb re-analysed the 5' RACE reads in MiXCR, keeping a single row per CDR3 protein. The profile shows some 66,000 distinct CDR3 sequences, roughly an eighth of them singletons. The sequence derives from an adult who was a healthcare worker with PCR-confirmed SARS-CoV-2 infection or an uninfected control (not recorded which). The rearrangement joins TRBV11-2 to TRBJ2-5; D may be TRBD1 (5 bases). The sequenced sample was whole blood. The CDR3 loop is CASSLAPRATQYF. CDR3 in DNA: TGTGCCAGCAGCTTAGCTCCCAGGGCAACCCAGTACTTC.